These 19 T cell receptor beta chains were all obtained from the same sample, sequenced in a study of beta chain features in type 1 diabetes. Expressed TCRB transcripts were sequenced after all isolated RNA was converted to cDNA. Repertoires were generated with immunoSEQ multiplex PCR, while TCRdb's copy carries only in-frame clones and drops some. The data show some 240,000 clones, about a sixth seen once. Their target antigens are unknown. Study-wide results and limits: A moderate, significant TCRB CDR3 shortening appeared in type 1 diabetes across four CD4+ subsets.

The material sequenced was naive CD4+ T cells from blood. All receptors come from a man aged 25-45 years with type 1 diabetes.

Only a few counts were recorded for this clone. The sample has other DNA sequences that encode this CDR3 too. The V and J genes are TRBV30 and TRBJ2-5; D not resolved. The CDR3 consists of 13 residues. Germline V gene data show CDR1 as GTSNPN and CDR2 as SVGIG (reference sequence). V was pared by 1 base and J by 2 bases, with 8 bases between. Here the CDR3 DNA reads TGTGCCTGGAGTGGAGGCTTACAAGAGACCCAGTACTTC. Its translation is CAWSGGLQETQYF.

The rearrangement links TRBV15 to TRBJ2-2, with 7 bases that match TRBD1. V lost 4 bases, J lost 0 bases, and 2 bases stayed unmatched. The CDR3 runs to 15 residues. Germline CDR1 and CDR2: LNHNV and YYDKDF (reference sequence). In DNA form, the CDR3 reads TGTGCCACCAGCAAAGGGACAGCGAACACCGGGGAGCTGTTTTTT. This sequence encodes CATSKGTANTGELFF.

This clone was observed a handful of times. V and J are TRBV2 and TRBJ2-3; D gene ambiguous. This CDR3 region has 13 residues. V was shortened by 4 bases and J by 0 bases, with 5 bases between the two germline ends. Germline V CDR1 and CDR2: SNHLY, FYNNEI. DNA of the CDR3: TGTGCCAGCAGTGGAGCTAGCACAGATACGCAGTATTTT. The encoded protein is CASSGASTDTQYF.

CDR3 nucleotides: TGCGCCAGCAGCCAACCGGGACGGGGGAGCTATGGCTACACCTTC. It yields the protein CASSQPGRGSYGYTF. The chain links TRBV4-1 to TRBJ1-2; possibly TRBD1 for D (5 bases). V was shortened by 2 bases and J by 4 bases, with 14 bases between the two germline ends. Germline CDR1 is MGHRA and CDR2 is YSYEKL. This CDR3 contains 15 residues.

This clone was seen a handful of times. The gene calls are TRBV5-6 and TRBJ2-7, with TRBD1 matching 8 bases. V was clipped by 4 bases and J by 0 bases; unmatched bases: 6. The CDR3 contains 15 residues. CDR1 SGHDT and CDR2 YYEEEE come from the germline V gene. CDR3 loop: CASSTDRGVSYEQYF. CDR3 nucleotides: TGTGCCAGCAGCACAGACAGGGGTGTCTCCTACGAGCAGTACTTC.

The chain links TRBV10-3 to TRBJ2-3, with 8 bases aligning to TRBD1. Germline V lookup: CDR1 ENHRY, CDR2 SYGVKD. V was pared by 9 bases and J by 1 base, with 9 bases of the junction left unmatched. CDR3 size: 15 residues. CDR3: CAINPDRDRTDTQYF. CDR3 coding DNA: TGTGCCATTAACCCGGACAGGGACCGCACAGATACGCAGTATTTT.

This rearrangement joins TRBV7-9 to TRBJ2-5; D possibly uses TRBD1 or TRBD2 (5 bases each). The V and J ends lost 5 bases and 5 bases respectively, with 9 bases between them. Germline CDR1 is SEHNR and CDR2 is FQNEAQ (reference sequence). The CDR3 covers 12 residues. CDR3 bases: TGTGCCAGCAGCCAGGGCGGGGAGACCCAGTACTTC. Translating it yields CASSQGGETQYF.

A few counts support this clone. This rearrangement joins TRBV5-4 to TRBJ2-7, with 8 nucleotides matching TRBD1. Trimming took 4 bases from V and 1 from J; bases not matched to a gene: 4. The CDR3 length is 14 residues. Germline V gives CDR1 SGHNT, CDR2 YYREEE (reference sequence). The CDR3 here is CASSDRDRSYEQYF. In nucleotides, the CDR3 is TGTGCCAGCAGCGACCGGGACAGGTCCTACGAGCAGTACTTC. Supplemented by reference TRBV5-4 and TRBJ2-7, the full variable domain reads ETGVTQSPTHLIKTRGQQVTLRCSSQSGHNTVSWYQQALGQGPQFIFQYYREEENGRGNFPPRFSGLQFPNYSSELNVNALELDDSALYLCASSDRDRSYEQYFGPGTRLTVT.

This chain joins TRBV28 and TRBJ2-1; TRBD2 aligns across 8 bases. Trimming cost V 6 bases and J 8 bases; bases outside gene matches: 6. Germline lookup yields CDR1 MDHEN and CDR2 SYDVKM. The CDR3 length is 13 residues. This CDR3 reads CASRLAAADEQFF. The CDR3, as DNA: TGTGCCAGCAGACTAGCGGCCGCGGATGAGCAGTTCTTC.

The chain recombines TRBV28 with TRBJ2-5; D might be TRBD2 (5 bases). Trimming took off 5 bases at V and 8 bases at J, with 12 bases between the two ends. CDR1 and CDR2 from the germline V gene are MDHEN and SYDVKM. This CDR3 spans 12 amino acids. The CDR3 loop is CASSHLEVTQYF. Here the CDR3 DNA reads TGTGCCAGCAGTCACCTGGAGGTCACCCAGTACTTC.

This clone was detected only a few times. The same CDR3 is also encoded by other DNA sequences in this sample. This rearrangement joins TRBV29-1 to TRBJ2-1, with TRBD2 matching 12 bases. V was pared by 4 bases and J by 3 bases, with 1 base of the junction left unmatched. Germline V lookup: CDR1 SQVTM, CDR2 ANQGSEA. The CDR3 covers 14 residues. Here the CDR3 reads CSVGLAGVYNEQFF. In nucleotides, the CDR3 is TGCAGCGTTGGACTAGCGGGAGTCTACAATGAGCAGTTCTTC.

In this sample, this clone turned up a few times. The rearrangement uses TRBV28 and TRBJ2-6; 7 bases fit TRBD1. The J segment lost 2 bases and the V segment lost 4 bases, leaving 5 bases of the junction unmatched. CDR1 is MDHEN, CDR2 SYDVKM, per germline. The CDR3 has 16 residues. CDR3 protein: CASSSQQGTGANVLTF. In nucleotides, the CDR3 is TGTGCCAGCAGTTCCCAACAGGGGACTGGGGCCAACGTCCTGACTTTC.

The gene calls are TRBV4-3 and TRBJ2-7; D ambiguous. CDR1 LGHNA and CDR2 YSLEER come from the germline V gene. The CDR3 is 14 amino acids. Deletions cut 0 bases from V and 5 bases from J, with 11 bases between. In DNA, the CDR3 is TGCGCCAGCAGCCAAGATCTTCTTCGGGACGAGCAGTACTTC. Amino acid sequence: CASSQDLLRDEQYF.

The chain has TRBV6-6 and TRBJ1-5; D is possibly TRBD1 (6 bases). With 6 bases removed from V and 8 bases from J, the gap between germline ends came to 14 bases. In germline, CDR1 is MNHNY, CDR2 SVGAGI (reference sequence). The CDR3 totals 13 residues. The CDR3 sequence: CASSGQTGEPQHF. The CDR3 region has the DNA TGTGCCAGCAGCGGACAGACGGGAGAGCCCCAGCATTTT.

This clone came up a few times. This chain uses TRBV27 with TRBJ1-4; D remains unclear. Germline CDR1 reads MNHEY; CDR2 reads SMNVEV (reference sequence). CDR3 length equals 15 residues. Trimming took 0 bases from V and 7 from J, leaving 12 bases between them. The CDR3, as DNA: TGTGCCAGCAGTTTATCTCTGACGTTGAGTGAAAAACTGTTTTTT. Its protein is CASSLSLTLSEKLFF.

This clone was counted between two and nine times. The V gene is TRBV7-9, the J gene TRBJ2-7; TRBD2 matches 7 bases. The length of the CDR3 is 15 residues. Germline V lookup: CDR1 SEHNR, CDR2 FQNEAQ (reference sequence). V shed 1 base, J shed 1 base, and the junction held 4 bases outside the gene matches. The CDR3 loop reads CASSLVAGGSYEQYF. The CDR3 DNA sequence: TGTGCCAGCAGCTTAGTAGCCGGGGGGTCCTACGAGCAGTACTTC.

The V gene is TRBV29-1, the J gene TRBJ2-1; 10 bases map to TRBD2. This CDR3 is built from 16 residues. V was pared by 7 bases and J by 3 bases, with 12 bases of the junction left unmatched. Germline values: CDR1 SQVTM, CDR2 ANQGSEA. The CDR3 sequence: CSGRSGLADLYNEQFF. The CDR3 coding sequence is TGCAGCGGCCGGTCCGGACTAGCGGACCTCTACAATGAGCAGTTCTTC.

The gene calls are TRBV2 and TRBJ1-1; D unresolved. This CDR3 has 14 residues. The V end lost 7 bases, the J end lost 5 bases, and 17 bases lay between the germline ends. Germline CDR1 and CDR2: SNHLY and FYNNEI. CDR3 residues: CASTDPGGVTEAFF. CDR3 coding DNA: TGTGCCAGCACTGACCCCGGAGGTGTGACTGAAGCTTTCTTT.

The CDR3 spells CASSQVESGEQFF. DNA of the CDR3: TGCGCCAGCAGCCAAGTAGAATCCGGTGAGCAGTTCTTC. This chain uses TRBV4-3 with TRBJ2-1, with D unresolved. Germline assignment: CDR1 LGHNA and CDR2 YSLEER. The CDR3 spans 13 residues. Deletions cut 1 base from V and 9 bases from J, with 10 bases between.